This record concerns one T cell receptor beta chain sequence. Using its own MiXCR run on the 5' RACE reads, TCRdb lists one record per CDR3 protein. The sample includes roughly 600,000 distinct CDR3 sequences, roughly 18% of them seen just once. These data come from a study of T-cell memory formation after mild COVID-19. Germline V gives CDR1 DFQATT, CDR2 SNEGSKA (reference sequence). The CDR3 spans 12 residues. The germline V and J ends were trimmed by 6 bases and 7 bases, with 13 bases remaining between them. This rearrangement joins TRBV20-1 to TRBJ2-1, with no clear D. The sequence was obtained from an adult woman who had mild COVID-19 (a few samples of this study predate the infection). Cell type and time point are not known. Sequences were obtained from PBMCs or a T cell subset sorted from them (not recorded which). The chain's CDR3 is CSATAMGNEQFF. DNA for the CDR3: TGCAGTGCCACGGCGATGGGGAATGAGCAGTTCTTC.